The clone carrying this TCR beta chain has ten or more counts. The CDR3 sequence is 15 residues long. Per the germline V gene, CDR1 is SGHRS and CDR2 is YFSETQ. Trimming removed 0 bases at V and 2 bases at J, with 9 bases between. TCRdb redid the calling of the 5' RACE reads with MiXCR, one entry per CDR3 protein. The sample contains about 43,000 distinct CDR3 sequences, roughly 23% of which appear only once. Treg sorting used a CD4+CD25+CD127-/low gate. This TCR derives from a female donor with breast cancer. The V gene is TRBV5-1, the J gene TRBJ1-5, with unresolved D. Sequenced input: Tregs sorted from a lymph node. The CDR3 reads CASSLGPLGNQPQHF. Here the CDR3 DNA reads TGCGCCAGCAGCTTGGGCCCCTTGGGCAATCAGCCCCAGCATTTT.